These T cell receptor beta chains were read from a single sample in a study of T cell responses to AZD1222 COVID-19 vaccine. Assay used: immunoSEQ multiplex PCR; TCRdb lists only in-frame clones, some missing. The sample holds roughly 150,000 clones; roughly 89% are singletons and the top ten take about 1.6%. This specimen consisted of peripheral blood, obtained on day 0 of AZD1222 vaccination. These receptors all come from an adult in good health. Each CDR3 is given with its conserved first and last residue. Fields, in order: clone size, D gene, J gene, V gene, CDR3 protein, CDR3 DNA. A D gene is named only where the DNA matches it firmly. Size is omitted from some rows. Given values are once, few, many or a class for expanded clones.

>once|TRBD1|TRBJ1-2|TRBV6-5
CASSYAGTVRVYGYTF
TGTGCCAGCAGTTATGCCGGGACAGTAAGGGTGTATGGCTACACCTTC
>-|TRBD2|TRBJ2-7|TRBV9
CASSPGRDGSYEQYF
TGTGCCAGCAGCCCAGGGAGGGACGGCTCCTACGAGCAGTACTTC
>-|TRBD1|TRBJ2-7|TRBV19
CASRDRGESLYEQYF
TGTGCCAGCCGGGACAGGGGTGAGTCCCTTTACGAGCAGTACTTC
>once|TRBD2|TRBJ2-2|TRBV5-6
CASSLRRIAGVPGELFF
TGTGCCAGCAGCTTACGGCGAATAGCGGGAGTCCCCGGGGAGCTGTTTTTT
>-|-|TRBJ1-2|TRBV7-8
CASSLDPDFGYTF
TGTGCCAGCAGCTTAGACCCCGACTTTGGCTACACCTTC
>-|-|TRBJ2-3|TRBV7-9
CASSRLQDADTQYF
TGTGCCAGCAGCCGCCTCCAGGACGCAGATACGCAGTATTTT
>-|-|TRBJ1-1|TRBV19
CASRLQRMNTEAFF
TGTGCCAGTAGGCTACAGCGCATGAACACTGAAGCTTTCTTT
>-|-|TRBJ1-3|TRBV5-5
CASSLGYRSGNTIYF
TGTGCCAGCAGCTTGGGATACCGCTCTGGAAACACCATATATTTT
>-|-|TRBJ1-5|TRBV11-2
CASSPWKGGSRNQPQHF
TGTGCCAGCAGCCCCTGGAAGGGGGGGTCCCGCAATCAGCCCCAGCATTTT
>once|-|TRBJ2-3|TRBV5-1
CASSLGSSRTDTQYF
TGCGCCAGCAGCTTGGGGTCTAGCCGGACAGATACGCAGTATTTT
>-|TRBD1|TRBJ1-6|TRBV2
CASSPGQGVSPLHF
TGTGCCAGCAGTCCGGGACAGGGCGTTTCACCCCTCCACTTT
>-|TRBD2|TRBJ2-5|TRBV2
CASRAGAETQYF
TGTGCCAGCAGAGCGGGGGCGGAGACCCAGTACTTC
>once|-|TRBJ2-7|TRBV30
CAWSGVVGISSYEQYF
TGTGCCTGGAGTGGAGTTGTGGGGATCAGCTCCTACGAGCAGTACTTC
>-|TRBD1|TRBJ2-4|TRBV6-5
CASRRNRGTKNIQYF
TGTGCCAGCAGGCGGAACAGGGGAACCAAAAACATTCAGTACTTC
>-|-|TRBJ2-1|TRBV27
CASSLRGPRTGNEQFF
TGTGCCAGCAGTTTAAGGGGACCGCGAACGGGCAATGAGCAGTTCTTC
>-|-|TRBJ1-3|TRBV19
CASSIQGRSGNTIYF
TGTGCCAGTAGTATACAGGGACGATCTGGAAACACCATATATTTT
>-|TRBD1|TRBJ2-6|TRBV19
CASNPGTGTAGANVLTF
TGTGCCAGTAATCCCGGGACAGGGACGGCTGGGGCCAACGTCCTGACTTTC
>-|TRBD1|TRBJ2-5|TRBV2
CASGGGQGRETQYF
TGTGCCAGCGGGGGAGGACAGGGCAGGGAGACCCAGTACTTC
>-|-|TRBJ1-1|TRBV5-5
CASSFSMGTEAFF
TGTGCCAGCAGCTTCTCCATGGGGACTGAAGCTTTCTTT
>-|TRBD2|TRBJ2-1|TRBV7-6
CASSRTGGLAGSNEQFF
TGTGCCAGCAGCCGGACTGGGGGACTAGCGGGTTCCAATGAGCAGTTCTTC
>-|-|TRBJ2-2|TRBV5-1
CASSSNPGELFF
TGCGCCAGCAGCTCAAATCCCGGGGAGCTGTTTTTT
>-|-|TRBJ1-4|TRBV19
CASRPDRIVDEKLFF
TGTGCCAGTAGGCCAGACAGGATAGTAGATGAAAAACTGTTTTTT
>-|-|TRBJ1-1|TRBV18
CASSPTDNTEAFF
TGTGCCAGCTCACCGACAGATAACACTGAAGCTTTCTTT
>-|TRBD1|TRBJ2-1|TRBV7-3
CASSSTGGGEQFF
TGTGCCAGCAGCTCAACAGGGGGCGGCGAGCAGTTCTTC
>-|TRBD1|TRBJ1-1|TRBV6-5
CASSPTGLLAAFF
TGTGCCAGCAGCCCGACAGGGTTATTGGCAGCTTTCTTT
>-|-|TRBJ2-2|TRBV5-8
CASSPWTGNTGELFF
TGTGCCAGCAGCCCCTGGACGGGGAACACCGGGGAGCTGTTTTTT
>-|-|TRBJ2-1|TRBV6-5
CASTLQEGHVNEQFF
TGTGCCAGCACTCTACAGGAGGGCCATGTGAATGAGCAGTTCTTC
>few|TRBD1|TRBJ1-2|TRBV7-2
CASSADRGTFYGYTF
TGTGCCAGCAGCGCCGACAGGGGTACTTTCTATGGCTACACCTTC
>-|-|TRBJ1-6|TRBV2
CASSYNGGLFGSPLHF
TGTGCCAGCAGTTATAACGGGGGGCTGTTTGGTTCACCCCTCCACTTT
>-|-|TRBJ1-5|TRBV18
CASSPGGASNQPQHF
TGTGCCAGCTCACCAGGGGGGGCAAGCAATCAGCCCCAGCATTTT
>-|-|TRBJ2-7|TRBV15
CATSREVPGPSSYEQYF
TGTGCCACCAGCAGAGAGGTCCCCGGGCCGAGCTCCTACGAGCAGTACTTC
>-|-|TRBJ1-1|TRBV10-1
CASSESSSGVTGVEAFF
TGCGCCAGCAGTGAGTCCTCAAGCGGTGTCACTGGAGTTGAAGCTTTCTTT
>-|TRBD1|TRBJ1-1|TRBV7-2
CASSLSRTGTEAFF
TGTGCCAGCAGCTTATCTCGGACAGGGACTGAAGCTTTCTTT
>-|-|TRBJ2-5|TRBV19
CASSIGRGGRETQYF
TGTGCCAGTAGTATTGGGAGAGGGGGTAGGGAGACCCAGTACTTC
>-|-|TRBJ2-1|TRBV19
CASSIGSYNEQFF
TGTGCCAGTAGTATAGGCTCTTATAATGAGCAGTTCTTC
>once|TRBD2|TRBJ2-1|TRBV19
CASSISGTSGPSSYNEQFF
TGTGCCAGTAGTATCTCCGGGACTAGCGGGCCGAGCTCCTACAATGAGCAGTTCTTC
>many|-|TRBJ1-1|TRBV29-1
CSGGGSNTEAFF
TGCAGCGGGGGAGGGTCGAACACTGAAGCTTTCTTT
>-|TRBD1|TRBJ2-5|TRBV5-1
CASSLDRGSRETQYF
TGCGCCAGCAGCTTGGACAGGGGGTCGCGAGAGACCCAGTACTTC
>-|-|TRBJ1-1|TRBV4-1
CASSQGGGRREGEAFF
TGCGCCAGCAGCCAAGGCGGCGGCCGCCGGGAGGGTGAAGCTTTCTTT
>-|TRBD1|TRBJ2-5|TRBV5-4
CASSQGGVETQYF
TGTGCCAGCAGCCAAGGGGGCGTAGAGACCCAGTACTTC
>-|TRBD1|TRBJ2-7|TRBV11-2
CASSTTGGLGSSYEQYF
TGTGCCAGCAGCACGACAGGGGGCCTGGGAAGCTCCTACGAGCAGTACTTC
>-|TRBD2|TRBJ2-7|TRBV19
CASSQLADLSYEQYF
TGTGCCAGTAGTCAACTAGCGGATCTATCCTACGAGCAGTACTTC
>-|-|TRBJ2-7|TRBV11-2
CASSSSYEQYF
TGTGCCAGCAGCTCATCCTACGAGCAGTACTTC
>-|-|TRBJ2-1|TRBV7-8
CASSPPAASSYNEQFF
TGTGCCAGCAGCCCCCCGGCGGCCAGCTCCTACAATGAGCAGTTCTTC
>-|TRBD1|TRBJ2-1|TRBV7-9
CASSPLWDRSYNEQFF
TGTGCCAGCAGCCCCCTTTGGGACAGGTCCTACAATGAGCAGTTCTTC
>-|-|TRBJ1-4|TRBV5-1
CASSLDRSVEKLFF
TGCGCCAGCAGCTTGGACAGGAGCGTTGAAAAACTGTTTTTT
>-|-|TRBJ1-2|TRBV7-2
CASSSDSGGYTF
TGTGCCAGCAGCTCGGACAGCGGGGGCTACACCTTC
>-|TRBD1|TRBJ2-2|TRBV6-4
CASSESQGDTGELFF
TGTGCCAGCAGTGAATCACAGGGGGACACCGGGGAGCTGTTTTTT
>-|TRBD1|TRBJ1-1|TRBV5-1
CASSFNRGDTEAFF
TGCGCCAGCAGCTTCAACAGGGGAGACACTGAAGCTTTCTTT
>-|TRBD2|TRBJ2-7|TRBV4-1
CASSQMIRISGNDEQYF
TGCGCCAGCAGCCAAATGATCCGAATTAGCGGGAACGACGAGCAGTACTTC
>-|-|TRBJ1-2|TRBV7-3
CAPNRRLYGYTF
TGTGCCCCCAACAGGCGGCTCTATGGCTACACCTTC
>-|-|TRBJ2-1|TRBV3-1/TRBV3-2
CASSQGKGPNNEQFF
TGTGCCAGCAGCCAAGGGAAGGGACCAAACAATGAGCAGTTCTTC
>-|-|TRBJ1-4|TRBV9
CASSARNGEKLFF
TGTGCCAGCAGCGCCCGCAACGGAGAAAAACTGTTTTTT